This entry lists 19 T cell receptor beta chains sequenced from one sample in a study of blood T cell repertoires in COVID-19. The assay was immunoSEQ multiplex PCR, and TCRdb's table has in-frame clones only and misses some. The data show 70,000 to 85,000 clones, with approximately 80% seen just once and 9% held by the top ten. Material for sequencing was peripheral blood. The receptors were gathered from a human donor in a cohort sampled during active COVID-19.

The rearrangement uses TRBV30 and TRBJ1-2; 10 bases are a match to TRBD1. In germline, CDR1 is GTSNPN, CDR2 SVGIG (reference sequence). Losses at the gene ends were 2 bases for V and 6 bases for J; bases not matched to a gene: 6. The CDR3 extends over 14 amino acids. CDR3 nucleotide sequence: TGTGCCTGGAGTACCCGGGACAGGGGTCATGGCTACACCTTC. It encodes CAWSTRDRGHGYTF.

CDR3 loop: CASSPDRVSPLHF. The CDR3 nucleotides read TGTGCCAGCAGCCCTGACAGGGTCTCCCCCCTCCACTTT. This chain links TRBV5-4 with TRBJ1-6; 7 bases fit TRBD1. The CDR3 loop spans 13 amino acids. From germline, CDR1 is SGHNT and CDR2 YYREEE (reference sequence). The V gene end was trimmed by 4 bases and the J gene end by 13 bases; junction bases not matched to a gene: 8. The full variable domain, completed using reference TRBV5-4 and TRBJ1-6, is ETGVTQSPTHLIKTRGQQVTLRCSSQSGHNTVSWYQQALGQGPQFIFQYYREEENGRGNFPPRFSGLQFPNYSSELNVNALELDDSALYLCASSPDRVSPLHFGNGTRLTVT.

CDR3 nucleotides: TGTGCCACCAGTGACCTGTGGGGACAGGGGTCCTACGAGCAGTACTTC. Protein: CATSDLWGQGSYEQYF. The V and J genes are TRBV24-1 and TRBJ2-7, with 10 bases that match TRBD1. Germline trimming cut 4 bases from V and 1 base from J; bases unmatched to any gene: 6. The germline V gene encodes CDR1 KGHDR and CDR2 SFDVKD. This CDR3 has 16 residues.

The chain has TRBV27 and TRBJ2-7; D possibly corresponds to TRBD1 (6 bases). V was clipped by 2 bases and J by 6 bases, with 14 bases between them. The CDR3 consists of 14 residues. In germline, CDR1 is MNHEY, CDR2 SMNVEV (reference sequence). CDR3 amino acids: CASSLTALGGEQYF. The CDR3 DNA reads as TGTGCCAGCAGTTTAACCGCCCTAGGGGGCGAGCAGTACTTC.

V is TRBV5-1 and J is TRBJ2-1, with D perhaps matching TRBD1 (5 bases). This CDR3 region has 14 residues. Per the germline V gene, CDR1 is SGHRS and CDR2 is YFSETQ. The ends were cut back, 0 bases at V and 2 bases at J, with 6 bases in the middle. The CDR3 reads CASSLEGAYNEQFF. CDR3 coding DNA: TGCGCCAGCAGCTTGGAAGGGGCCTACAATGAGCAGTTCTTC.

This chain uses TRBV2 with TRBJ2-1; TRBD2 matches 10 bases. With V trimmed by 4 bases and J by 0 bases, 0 bases remained unmatched. In germline, CDR1 is SNHLY, CDR2 FYNNEI. The CDR3 totals 15 residues. CDR3 sequence (DNA): TGTGCCAGCAGTGCTAGCGGGGGCTCCTACAATGAGCAGTTCTTC. Its translation: CASSASGGSYNEQFF.

This clone came up a few times. The CDR3 reads CASSIGHTYEQYF. The CDR3 DNA reads as TGTGCCAGTAGTATTGGACACACCTACGAGCAGTACTTC. The rearrangement links TRBV19 to TRBJ2-7; D is possibly TRBD1 (5 bases). The V end lost 3 bases, the J end lost 2 bases, and 8 bases lay between the germline ends. Per germline, CDR1 LNHDA and CDR2 SQIVND (reference sequence). The CDR3 runs to 13 residues. Complete variable domain (other parts from reference TRBV19 and TRBJ2-7): DGGITQSPKYLFRKEGQNVTLSCEQNLNHDAMYWYRQDPGQGLRLIYYSQIVNDFQKGDIAEGYSVSREKKESFPLTVTSAQKNPTAFYLCASSIGHTYEQYFGPGTRLTVT.

The chain uses TRBV29-1 and TRBJ2-2; D ambiguous. The CDR3 is made up of 10 amino acids. Germline CDR1 and CDR2: SQVTM and ANQGSEA. Trimming took off 7 bases at V and 5 bases at J, with 5 bases between the two ends. In nucleotides, the CDR3 is TGCAGCGCCTTTACCGGGGAGCTGTTTTTT. Its protein is CSAFTGELFF.

This clone was counted only a few times. The chain joins TRBV19 to TRBJ1-1; D unclear. The CDR3 is made up of 14 amino acids. V lost 0 bases, J lost 4 bases, and 9 bases lay in between. The germline V gene encodes CDR1 LNHDA and CDR2 SQIVND (reference sequence). The CDR3 loop is CASSIERLTTEAFF. CDR3 DNA sequence: TGTGCCAGTAGTATAGAGCGTCTCACCACTGAAGCTTTCTTT.

The chain has TRBV29-1 and TRBJ2-2; D gene uncertain. Trimming stripped 1 base from V and 1 base from J, with 10 bases between. This CDR3 comprises 15 residues. CDR1 is SQVTM and CDR2 is ANQGSEA in the germline V gene. This CDR3 is CSVEGSGLNTGELFF. DNA of the CDR3: TGCAGCGTTGAAGGTTCAGGATTGAACACCGGGGAGCTGTTTTTT.

J is TRBJ1-5 and V is TRBV3-1 (or the pseudogene TRBV3-2), with 10 bases that match TRBD1. The CDR3 runs to 16 residues. Trimming removed 1 base from V and 2 bases from J; junction bases left unmatched: 2. The germline V gene encodes CDR1 LGHDT and CDR2 YNNKEL (reference sequence). CDR3 residues: CASSQVGTGGNQPQHF. CDR3 DNA: TGTGCCAGCAGCCAAGTGGGGACAGGGGGCAATCAGCCCCAGCATTTT.

The chain combines TRBV29-1 with TRBJ1-1; D is perhaps TRBD1 (5 bases). The V gene lost 7 bases and the J gene lost 8 bases, with 20 bases spanning the gap. The CDR3 has 13 amino acids. Germline loops: CDR1 SQVTM, CDR2 ANQGSEA. The CDR3 DNA follows: TGCAGCGCCGCCGGCGTTAGGGGTTCGGAAGCTTTCTTT. Residues: CSAAGVRGSEAFF.

J is TRBJ1-2 and V is TRBV6-5, with TRBD1 matching 8 bases. The CDR3 is 14 residues long. Germline trimming cut 5 bases from V and 2 bases from J; bases unmatched to any gene: 4. The germline V gene has CDR1 MNHEY and CDR2 SVGAGI. The CDR3 DNA sequence: TGTGCCAGCAGTAAACGGACAGGGAACTATGGCTACACCTTC. Its protein is CASSKRTGNYGYTF.

This clone was recorded only once. The V gene is TRBV2, the J gene TRBJ2-7; 7 positions agree with TRBD2. Germline trimming cut 6 bases from V and 7 bases from J; bases unmatched to any gene: 0. The CDR3 spans 10 residues. The germline V gene encodes CDR1 SNHLY and CDR2 FYNNEI. The CDR3 protein is CASSGGEQYF. In DNA, the CDR3 is TGTGCCAGCAGCGGGGGGGAGCAGTACTTC.

The chain links TRBV7-6 to TRBJ2-6, with 12 bases aligning to TRBD1. The CDR3 runs 17 residues. The trim removed 5 bases at V and 2 bases at J, leaving 4 bases unmatched. Germline assignment: CDR1 SGHVS and CDR2 FNYEAQ. DNA for the CDR3: TGTGCCAGCAGCCCGGGACAGGGGGCGCCTGGGGCCAACGTCCTGACTTTC. This encodes CASSPGQGAPGANVLTF.

This clone was found a few times. The chain employs TRBV28 and TRBJ1-2; 7 bases align to TRBD1. The CDR3 extends over 13 amino acids. Losses at the gene ends were 9 bases for V and 7 bases for J; bases not matched to a gene: 11. CDR1 MDHEN and CDR2 SYDVKM come from the germline V gene. Written as DNA, the CDR3 is TGTGCCAGTAAGGGGGCGACCAGGTTTGGCTACACCTTC. Protein product: CASKGATRFGYTF.

This sequence joins TRBV27 and TRBJ2-5; tentatively, D is TRBD1 (7 bases). Trimming pared 2 bases from V and 4 bases from J, leaving 20 bases between. The germline CDR1 and CDR2 sequences are MNHEY and SMNVEV (reference sequence). This CDR3 has 17 residues. The CDR3 DNA reads as TGTGCCAGCAGTTTAGTAGAAAGGCAGGGGGGCAGAGAGACCCAGTACTTC. Protein sequence: CASSLVERQGGRETQYF.

This rearrangement joins TRBV5-1 to TRBJ2-3, with D tentatively TRBD1 (6 bases). CDR3 length: 15 amino acids. Germline V gene data show CDR1 as SGHRS and CDR2 as YFSETQ. Trimming cost V 3 bases and J 4 bases, with 15 bases left between them. The CDR3: CASSSTGPGPDTQYF. The DNA of the CDR3 is TGCGCCAGCAGCTCGACAGGCCCCGGGCCAGATACGCAGTATTTT.

V is TRBV3-1 (or the pseudogene TRBV3-2) and J is TRBJ2-7; 11 positions match TRBD2. Trimming cost V 3 bases and J 3 bases; bases outside gene matches: 7. This CDR3 has 16 amino acids. Germline V gene sequence: CDR1 LGHDT, CDR2 YNNKEL (reference sequence). CDR3 nucleotides: TGTGCCAGCAGCCAGGTCGGGACTAGCGGATTCTACGAGCAGTACTTC. Translating it yields CASSQVGTSGFYEQYF.